Shown below are 24 T cell receptor beta chains from a single sample sequenced in a study of blood T cell repertoires in COVID-19. Only in-frame clones appear in the TCRdb table, and some are missing; sequencing was by immunoSEQ multiplex PCR. The data contain around 700,000 clones, more than 80% of them singletons. The sample taken for sequencing was peripheral blood. These receptors all come from a woman aged 18-35 years with acute or convalescent COVID-19.

The chain combines TRBV2 with TRBJ1-1; D unclear. CDR3 size: 15 residues. Germline values: CDR1 SNHLY, CDR2 FYNNEI. Trimming took 1 base from V and 14 from J, leaving 23 bases between them. The CDR3 DNA reads TGTGCCAGCAGTGAAGGTCGAGGTGGAGACCCCTCGCAATTCTTT. Its protein product is CASSEGRGGDPSQFF.

The V and J genes are TRBV2 and TRBJ1-1; 10 bases agree with TRBD1. The CDR3 consists of 12 residues. CDR1 is SNHLY and CDR2 is FYNNEI in the germline V gene. V was clipped by 6 bases and J by 10 bases; unmatched bases: 5. The CDR3 coding sequence is TGTGCCAGCAGGAGGACAGGGGGATTAGCTTTCTTT. Translation: CASRRTGGLAFF.

The chain joins TRBV2 to TRBJ2-6, with D possibly being TRBD2 (5 bases). The CDR3 consists of 16 residues. Looked up from germline, CDR1 is SNHLY and CDR2 is FYNNEI. The germline V and J ends were trimmed by 8 bases and 2 bases, with 16 bases remaining between them. Written as DNA, the CDR3 is TGTGCCAGCGGGTCCCTAGCCCTGGCTGGGGCCAACGTCCTGACTTTC. This codes for CASGSLALAGANVLTF. The complete variable domain, with remaining parts taken from reference TRBV2 and TRBJ2-6, reads EPEVTQTPSHQVTQMGQEVILRCVPISNHLYFYWYRQILGQKVEFLVSFYNNEISEKSEIFDDQFSVERPDGSNFTLKIRSTKLEDSAMYFCASGSLALAGANVLTFGAGSRLTVL.

This clone was seen only once. The chain carries TRBV2 and TRBJ1-2; D might be TRBD1 (5 bases). CDR1 is SNHLY, CDR2 FYNNEI, per germline. The V gene lost 3 bases and the J gene lost 7 bases, with 15 bases spanning the gap. The CDR3 contains 14 residues. The CDR3 coding sequence is TGTGCCAGCAGTGAGGAAGGGGTGGGTGGTGGCTACACCTTC. Amino acid sequence: CASSEEGVGGGYTF.

This clone was counted a few times. The genes are TRBV9 and TRBJ2-2; 7 bases are shared with TRBD2. Germline V gene lookup returns CDR1 SGDLS and CDR2 YYNGEE. CDR3 length: 17 amino acids. The trim removed 4 bases at V and 0 bases at J, leaving 9 bases unmatched. Here the CDR3 DNA reads TGTGCCAGCAGCATAACAAGGGGAGGGACGAACACCGGGGAGCTGTTTTTT. It codes for CASSITRGGTNTGELFF.

The chain has TRBV6-1 and TRBJ1-2; 10 bases map to TRBD1. The germline CDR1 and CDR2 sequences are MNHNS and SASEGT. This CDR3 contains 16 residues. The trim removed 4 bases at V and 6 bases at J, leaving 11 bases unmatched. CDR3 sequence: CASSARGGTGVDGYTF. CDR3 sequence (DNA): TGTGCCAGCAGTGCCCGGGGGGGGACAGGGGTTGATGGCTACACCTTC.

The chain recombines TRBV6-5 with TRBJ1-2, with 7 bases identical to TRBD1. The J segment lost 8 bases and the V segment lost 8 bases, leaving 14 bases of the junction unmatched. Germline values: CDR1 MNHEY, CDR2 SVGAGI. This CDR3 has 14 amino acids. The CDR3 reads CASEGSQGVGGYTF. CDR3 sequence (DNA): TGTGCCAGCGAGGGGTCCCAGGGGGTCGGGGGCTACACCTTC.

This chain uses TRBV11-3 with TRBJ2-2, with D hard to call. Deletions cut 1 base from V and 7 bases from J, with 13 bases between. This CDR3 has 15 residues. In germline, CDR1 is SGHNT, CDR2 YENEEA. CDR3 in DNA: TGTGCCAGCAGCTTAGGTCACCGTCCGGTCGGGGAGCTGTTTTTT. As protein: CASSLGHRPVGELFF.

This sequence joins TRBV6-5 and TRBJ2-3; TRBD2 might be the D (5 bases). Trimming left V 0 bases short and J 5 bases short, with 15 bases between. Germline V CDR1 and CDR2: MNHEY, SVGAGI. This CDR3 comprises 16 residues. The CDR3 region is CASSYSSGGLRDTQYF. Written as DNA, the CDR3 is TGTGCCAGCAGTTACTCGAGCGGCGGATTGAGAGATACGCAGTATTTT.

This chain links TRBV7-9 with TRBJ2-7; 11 bases agree with TRBD1. Germline V gives CDR1 SEHNR, CDR2 FQNEAQ (reference sequence). The V gene end was trimmed by 1 base and the J gene end by 6 bases; junction bases not matched to a gene: 5. The CDR3 contains 15 residues. CDR3 sequence: CASSLDGTGGSEQYF. The CDR3 DNA follows: TGTGCCAGCAGCTTAGACGGGACAGGGGGGTCCGAGCAGTACTTC.

CDR3: CASSQKGPGLVILNTEAFF. CDR3 sequence (DNA): TGTGCCAGTTCGCAGAAGGGTCCGGGGTTAGTAATTTTGAACACTGAAGCTTTCTTT. The chain carries TRBV19 and TRBJ1-1; D gene ambiguous. This CDR3 contains 19 residues. V shed 8 bases and J shed 0 bases, with 28 bases lying between them. Per germline, CDR1 LNHDA and CDR2 SQIVND (reference sequence).

The genes are TRBV9 and TRBJ2-2, with D possibly matching TRBD2 (5 bases). The germline V and J ends were trimmed by 4 bases and 7 bases, with 20 bases remaining between them. Per germline, CDR1 SGDLS and CDR2 YYNGEE. CDR3 length: 16 amino acids. CDR3 protein: CASSPPRRGSSGELFF. The CDR3 region has the DNA TGTGCCAGCAGCCCCCCCCGGAGAGGGTCGAGCGGGGAGCTGTTTTTT.

The rearrangement uses TRBV18 and TRBJ2-6, with TRBD1 matching 7 bases. CDR3 length: 16 amino acids. V dropped 4 bases and J dropped 4; count of bases not matched to a gene: 7. Germline lookup yields CDR1 KGHSH and CDR2 LQKENI. The chain's CDR3 is CASSQGQLEGANVLTF. The CDR3 DNA follows: TGTGCCAGCTCACAGGGACAGCTTGAAGGGGCCAACGTCCTGACTTTC.

To note about this clone: Other DNA sequences from this sample encode an identical CDR3 as well. The chain is built from TRBV2 and TRBJ1-2; D is possibly TRBD1 (5 bases). Trimming took 4 bases from V and 5 from J, leaving 11 bases between them. The CDR3 is made up of 13 amino acids. Germline V gives CDR1 SNHLY, CDR2 FYNNEI. Here the CDR3 reads CASSVGGSYGYTF. CDR3 nucleotide sequence: TGTGCCAGCAGTGTGGGGGGTTCTTATGGCTACACCTTC.

The chain employs TRBV27 and TRBJ1-5, with 8 bases identical to TRBD1. CDR1 MNHEY and CDR2 SMNVEV come from the germline V gene (reference sequence). This CDR3 comprises 14 residues. Trimming cost V 5 bases and J 7 bases; bases outside gene matches: 7. The CDR3 coding sequence is TGTGCCAGCAGTCCCCAGGGGGCGAGGCAGCCCCAGCATTTT. This gives the protein CASSPQGARQPQHF.

The chain is built from TRBV3-1 (or the pseudogene TRBV3-2) and TRBJ1-4, with TRBD1 identical over 7 bases. The germline V gene encodes CDR1 LGHDT and CDR2 YNNKEL (reference sequence). The ends lost 3 bases at V and 7 bases at J; junction bases unmatched: 5. This CDR3 comprises 14 residues. The CDR3 sequence: CASSQKGAGEKLFF. Here the CDR3 DNA reads TGTGCCAGCAGCCAGAAGGGGGCGGGTGAAAAACTGTTTTTT.

CDR3 sequence: CASTTGTGGGNTEAFF. CDR3 nucleotide sequence: TGTGCCAGTACCACGGGGACAGGGGGAGGGAACACTGAAGCTTTCTTT. The chain recombines TRBV19 with TRBJ1-1; TRBD1 matches 11 bases. The CDR3 extends over 16 amino acids. V lost 7 bases and J lost 1; bases outside the gene matches: 8. The V gene's germline CDR1 is LNHDA and CDR2 SQIVND (reference sequence).

V gene TRBV4-3 combines with J gene TRBJ2-7; tentative D call: TRBD2 (6 bases). V was cut by 0 bases and J by 0 bases, with 9 bases left in between. CDR1 is LGHNA and CDR2 is YSLEER in the germline V gene. The CDR3 consists of 15 residues. The CDR3 bases are TGCGCCAGCAGCCAAGATTGGGAGGTCTCCTACGAGCAGTACTTC. Translating gives CASSQDWEVSYEQYF.

This rearrangement joins TRBV6-5 to TRBJ2-7; a weak D match, TRBD1 (5 bases). This CDR3 is 14 amino acids long. V was cut by 7 bases and J by 4 bases, with 17 bases left in between. Germline V gives CDR1 MNHEY, CDR2 SVGAGI. The CDR3 loop reads CASTATEKLYEQYF. In nucleotides, the CDR3 is TGTGCCAGCACCGCGACAGAAAAACTATACGAGCAGTACTTC.

The gene calls are TRBV7-9 and TRBJ1-1; D ambiguous. Trimming removed 2 bases from V and 11 bases from J, with 12 bases in between. Germline-derived CDR1 and CDR2 are SEHNR and FQNEAQ (reference sequence). The CDR3 sequence is 12 residues long. The CDR3 here is CASSLRQVGAFF. The CDR3 DNA follows: TGTGCCAGCAGCTTACGGCAGGTTGGGGCTTTCTTT.

This chain uses TRBV10-2 with TRBJ1-6, with 7 bases aligning to TRBD1. The CDR3 spans 13 residues. Looked up from germline, CDR1 is WSHSY and CDR2 is SAAADI. With V trimmed by 6 bases and J by 5 bases, 1 base remained unmatched. CDR3 loop: CASRGQNNSPLHF. DNA for the CDR3: TGCGCCAGCAGGGGACAGAATAATTCACCCCTCCACTTT.

V gene TRBV11-2 combines with J gene TRBJ2-2; TRBD1 aligns across 8 bases. Germline values: CDR1 SGHAT, CDR2 FQNNGV. The V gene end was trimmed by 5 bases and the J gene end by 4 bases; junction bases not matched to a gene: 15. The CDR3 has 18 amino acids. The CDR3 bases are TGTGCCAGCAGCCCCCGGGACAGGATCCCTTCGGTCACCGGGGAGCTGTTTTTT. This translates into CASSPRDRIPSVTGELFF.

The rearrangement uses TRBV11-2 and TRBJ2-3; possible D gene TRBD2, 5 bases. The CDR3 spans 15 residues. Per the germline V gene, CDR1 is SGHAT and CDR2 is FQNNGV. Trimming pared 5 bases from V and 3 bases from J, leaving 15 bases between. The CDR3 sequence: CASSRDGVSTDTQYF. CDR3 nucleotide sequence: TGTGCCAGCAGCCGCGACGGGGTTTCGACAGATACGCAGTATTTT.

Written as DNA, the CDR3 is TGTGCCACCAGTGCCGGAGTAGCGGGGTTTATAGATACGCAGTATTTT. Encoded protein: CATSAGVAGFIDTQYF. This chain connects TRBV24-1 to TRBJ2-3; the match to TRBD2 covers 8 bases. The ends lost 5 bases at V and 5 bases at J; junction bases unmatched: 11. The CDR3 covers 16 residues. Germline V gene data show CDR1 as KGHDR and CDR2 as SFDVKD.